Listed below are T cell receptor beta chains from one sample, sequenced in a study of blood T cell dynamics during melanoma immunotherapy. TCRdb's table, derived via immunoSEQ multiplex PCR, lists solely in-frame clones and lacks some. The sample lists around 26,000 clones, around 88% occurring once. The sequences come from blood, collected from a patient treated with checkpoint blockade. These receptors were taken from a human donor with melanoma. Both conserved end residues are part of each CDR3.

V: TRBV27
CDR3: CASSKPGLAGVGDTQYF

V: TRBV6-6
CDR3: CASSHPNYNEQFF

V: TRBV5-6
CDR3: CASSPGGANYGYTF

V: TRBV7-2
CDR3: CASSPPGRRTQETQYF

V: TRBV7-8
CDR3: CASSTGLSYEQYF

V: TRBV7-9
CDR3: CASSPSGTHNEQFF

V: TRBV27
CDR3: CASRPGGSRTEAFF

V: TRBV5-1
CDR3: CASSLRGRTDTQYF

V: TRBV5-8
CDR3: CASSLGLLRLHEQYF

V: TRBV28
CDR3: CASRPGLAAPSNEQFF

V: TRBV7-2
CDR3: CASSLRSNQPQHF

V: TRBV28
CDR3: CASSSAPGGETEAFF

V: TRBV5-1
CDR3: CASSPQRRYEQYF

V: TRBV7-3
CDR3: CASSSGQGNNSPLHF

V: TRBV6-6
CDR3: CASSYSTNTQETQYF

V: TRBV12-2
CDR3: CASRLVPWGEQAYNEQFF

V: TRBV4-2
CDR3: CASSQDQGLNYGYTF

V: TRBV2
CDR3: CASIGTGQETQYF

V: TRBV5-1
CDR3: CASRPQGVNEKLFF

V: TRBV7-6
CDR3: CASSLDSYQETQYF

V: TRBV5-1
CDR3: CASSLALSGFWDTQYF

V: TRBV7-9
CDR3: CASSLENRDQETQYF

V: TRBV7-9
CDR3: CASSLDGVGRGIDEQYF

V: TRBV27
CDR3: CASSPLTSYEQYF

V: TRBV7-3
CDR3: CASSPLGVGQETQYF

V: TRBV29-1
CDR3: CSPARLGGPSPNIQYF

V: TRBV5-4
CDR3: CASSTGLAGYNEQFF

V: TRBV7-7
CDR3: CASSLAVGETDTQYF

V: TRBV27
CDR3: CASRAQGMNEQFF

V: TRBV11-2
CDR3: CASARGQGRSSYNEQFF

V: TRBV7-2
CDR3: CASSLVPGTGNSEAFF

V: TRBV7-2
CDR3: CASSQGGVTYEQYF

V: TRBV5-1
CDR3: CASSEGSGNTIYF

V: TRBV12-5
CDR3: CASGSGQGALETQYF

V: TRBV5-1
CDR3: CASSLVLGLAGGNEQYF

V: TRBV28
CDR3: CASSLGLAGGLRTDTQYF

V: TRBV9
CDR3: CASSVLAVTDTQYF

V: TRBV4-2
CDR3: CASSHPGGGSPDTQYF

V: TRBV29-1
CDR3: CSVYRDYGYTF

V: TRBV7-3
CDR3: CASSSTSGSGGQYF

V: TRBV19
CDR3: CASSIGNSGLYEQYF

V: TRBV7-9
CDR3: CASPGRGYTF

V: TRBV2
CDR3: CASSGISVQETQYF

V: TRBV5-6
CDR3: CASSFGGSAASNQPQHF

V: TRBV28
CDR3: CASLPGQFTEAFF